The 8 T cell receptor beta chains given below trace back to one sample, sequenced in a study of blood T cell repertoires in COVID-19. Only in-frame clones appear in the TCRdb table, and some are missing; sequencing was by immunoSEQ multiplex PCR. The table includes around 500,000 clones, roughly 90% detected once. The specimen sequenced was PBMCs or T cells enriched from blood (not recorded which). These receptors all come from a woman aged 35 to 49 who had recovered from COVID-19.

Here the CDR3 reads CASSASGMGYEQYF. CDR3 bases: TGTGCCAGCAGCGCCAGCGGGATGGGGTACGAGCAGTACTTC. The rearrangement uses TRBV9 and TRBJ2-7, with 7 positions matching TRBD2. Germline assignment: CDR1 SGDLS and CDR2 YYNGEE. V shed 3 bases and J 4 bases; nucleotides not matched to a gene: 7. This CDR3 region has 14 residues.

The gene calls are TRBV7-2 and TRBJ1-1; D gene uncertain. Trimming removed 1 base from V and 3 bases from J, with 12 bases in between. The germline V gene encodes CDR1 SGHTA and CDR2 FQGNSA. The CDR3 covers 15 residues. This chain's CDR3 is CASSLGAPPDTEAFF. The CDR3 DNA is TGTGCCAGCAGCTTAGGGGCCCCCCCGGACACTGAAGCTTTCTTT. Combining the CDR3 with reference TRBV7-2 and TRBJ1-1 gives the whole variable domain GAGVSQSPSNKVTEKGKDVELRCDPISGHTALYWYRQSLGQGLEFLIYFQGNSAPDKSGLPSDRFSAERTGGSVSTLTIQRTQQEDSAVYLCASSLGAPPDTEAFFGQGTRLTVV.

V usage is TRBV27 and J usage is TRBJ1-5; tentatively, D is TRBD1 (6 bases). Trimming took 6 bases from V and 7 from J, leaving 13 bases between them. The CDR3 has 13 residues. The germline gives CDR1 MNHEY, CDR2 SMNVEV (reference sequence). As DNA, the CDR3 is TGTGCCAGCAGGGACAGCCGGCACCAGCCCCAGCATTTT. As protein: CASRDSRHQPQHF.

This rearrangement joins TRBV6-2 or TRBV6-3 to TRBJ2-7; D perhaps matches TRBD2 (5 bases). This CDR3 contains 13 residues. V shed 5 bases and J shed 1 base, with 9 bases lying between them. Germline loops: CDR1 MNHEY, CDR2 SVGEGT. DNA for the CDR3: TGTGCCAGCAGTGGAGGTCCTTCCTACGAGCAGTACTTC. It codes for CASSGGPSYEQYF.

Details on this clone: Other DNA sequences in this sample translate to the same CDR3. The DNA of the CDR3 is TGTGCCACCAGTGATTCGGGACAGGGGGGGGAAAAACTGTTTTTT. Encoded protein: CATSDSGQGGEKLFF. This rearrangement joins TRBV24-1 to TRBJ1-4; 11 bases map to TRBD1. The CDR3 consists of 15 residues. The germline CDR1 and CDR2 sequences are KGHDR and SFDVKD. V shed 2 bases, J shed 8 bases, and the junction held 3 bases outside the gene matches.

This clone appeared once. The chain couples TRBV5-4 to TRBJ2-5; 11 nucleotides align to TRBD2. The germline gives CDR1 SGHNT, CDR2 YYREEE (reference sequence). This CDR3 is 18 amino acids long. The trim removed 3 bases at V and 1 base at J, leaving 11 bases unmatched. CDR3 loop: CASSSGTSGTTSQETQYF. The DNA for the CDR3 is TGTGCCAGCAGCTCCGGGACTAGCGGCACTACTTCCCAAGAGACCCAGTACTTC.

This clone was counted a few times. The chain joins TRBV6-6 to TRBJ1-2, with 12 nucleotides matching TRBD1. The CDR3 loop spans 18 amino acids. Germline V CDR1 and CDR2: MNHNY, SVGAGI (reference sequence). V dropped 5 bases and J dropped 2; count of bases not matched to a gene: 12. CDR3 sequence: CASSRGRDRGLPNYGYTF. For the CDR3, the DNA is TGTGCCAGCAGTCGAGGTCGGGACAGGGGGCTCCCCAACTATGGCTACACCTTC.

The J gene is TRBJ1-5, the V gene TRBV29-1; no clear D gene. The germline gives CDR1 SQVTM, CDR2 ANQGSEA. The length of the CDR3 is 13 residues. Trimming took off 7 bases at V and 3 bases at J, with 13 bases between the two ends. The CDR3 protein is CSARDGANQPQHF. CDR3 nucleotide sequence: TGCAGCGCCCGAGACGGAGCCAATCAGCCCCAGCATTTT.